This TCR beta chain was recovered during a study of blood T cell repertoires in COVID-19. Study in general: COVID-19 samples from acute and convalescent phases originated in the United States, Italy and Spain. The analysed material was cDNA or gDNA that came from T cells, B-cell-depleted T cells, or PBMCs.

TCRdb keeps only in-frame clones here, not all; method: immunoSEQ multiplex PCR. Here the sample spans some 410,000 clones, over 75% being singletons. This clone was detected once. The CDR3 has 13 residues. With 5 bases clipped from V and 5 bases from J, the junction kept 3 bases outside the gene matches. Germline-derived CDR1 and CDR2 are SGHTA and FQGTGA. Allocation to cohorts depended on clinical history reported by the participants. The V and J genes are TRBV7-3 and TRBJ2-5, with 9 bases identical to TRBD1. Material: PBMCs or T cells enriched from blood (not recorded which). This receptor was identified in a woman aged 25 to 39 with acute COVID-19. The CDR3 DNA reads TGTGCCAGCAGCCGGGACAGGGAGGAGACCCAGTACTTC. Its translation: CASSRDREETQYF.